This is a list of T cell receptor beta chains from one sample in a study of CD8+CD57+ T cells in acquired aplastic anemia. Each CDR3 protein is one row after TCRdb ran MiXCR on the reads. The sample records just over 200,000 distinct CDR3 sequences, roughly 60% being singletons. Sequencing input: sorted CD4+, CD8+, or CD8+CD57+ T cells (not recorded which) from PBMCs. These receptors were collected from a human donor with aplastic anemia. CDR3s include the opening cysteine and the closing phenylalanine or tryptophan. The order of the fields is D gene, CDR3 length, V gene, J gene, clone size, CDR3 DNA, CDR3 protein. A D gene is named only where the DNA matches it firmly. The size field is filled for only some rows; it gives once, few, many or a size class.

-	14	TRBV5-1	TRBJ1-2	-	TGCGCCAGCAGCGGAAGGGGTTCCCCCGATGGCTACACCTTC	CASSGRGSPDGYTF
-	14	TRBV20-1	TRBJ2-1	-	TGCAGTGCTAGATTTCTGGAGAGAGGGAATGAGCAGTTCTTC	CSARFLERGNEQFF
TRBD1	15	TRBV25-1	TRBJ1-4	-	TGTGCCAGCAGTGACCCCGGGACAGGGGATGAAAAACTGTTTTTT	CASSDPGTGDEKLFF
-	11	TRBV12-3/TRBV12-4	TRBJ2-5	-	TGTGCCAGCAGTTACGCAGAGACCCAGTACTTC	CASSYAETQYF
TRBD2	13	TRBV10-2	TRBJ2-5	-	TGCGCCAGCAGGAGCGGGGTCCAAGAGACCCAGTACTTC	CASRSGVQETQYF
-	16	TRBV15	TRBJ1-3	-	TGTGCCACCAGCAGAGAGGTTTCAGCCTCTGGAAACACCATATATTTT	CATSREVSASGNTIYF
TRBD1	16	TRBV7-9	TRBJ1-5	-	TGTGCCAGCAGCTTAGCGCTGACAGGGGTTATCCAGCCCCAGCATTTT	CASSLALTGVIQPQHF
-	14	TRBV2	TRBJ2-1	-	TGTGCCAGCAGTGAACGACGATGGGGGAGGGAGCAGTTCTTC	CASSERRWGREQFF
-	14	TRBV7-2	TRBJ2-7	-	TGTGCCAGCAGCTTAGTTAGTGGCTTGGACGAGCAGTACTTC	CASSLVSGLDEQYF
-	12	TRBV7-6	TRBJ2-1	-	TGTGCCAGCAGCCGCTTTCTGGATGAGCAGTTCTTC	CASSRFLDEQFF
-	17	TRBV7-6	TRBJ2-3	-	TGTGCCAGCAGCTTAACGGGGAGGGCAGGGGGCACAGATACGCAGTATTTT	CASSLTGRAGGTDTQYF
TRBD1	16	TRBV12-3/TRBV12-4	TRBJ2-2	-	TGTGCCAGCAATCTTGGTGGAACAGGGGGCTCCGGGGAGCTGTTTTTT	CASNLGGTGGSGELFF
-	12	TRBV5-1	TRBJ2-5	-	TGTGCCAGCAACAGAATGATGCAGACCCAGTACTTC	CASNRMMQTQYF
-	15	TRBV5-1	TRBJ2-7	once	TGCGCCAGCAGCTTGGATTTTGGCTCAGCCGACGAGCAGTACTTC	CASSLDFGSADEQYF
TRBD2	16	TRBV7-9	TRBJ2-4	many	TGTGCCAGCAGCTCTTCGTGGACTAGCGAGAAAAACATTCAGTACTTC	CASSSSWTSEKNIQYF
-	14	TRBV15	TRBJ2-7	-	TGTGCCACCAGCCAATTAGGGGGGAAGCACGAGCAGTACTTC	CATSQLGGKHEQYF
TRBD2	14	TRBV6-4	TRBJ2-1	-	TGTGCCAGCAGTGAAGCTAGCGGGGGCAATGAGCAGTTCTTC	CASSEASGGNEQFF
-	14	TRBV7-9	TRBJ2-3	-	TGTGCCAGCAGCCAACGGACTAGCACAGATACGCAGTATTTT	CASSQRTSTDTQYF
-	15	TRBV5-1	TRBJ1-6	-	TGCGCCAGCAGCTTGGCACAGGGAGGGAATTCACCCCTCCACTTT	CASSLAQGGNSPLHF
TRBD1	15	TRBV27	TRBJ2-1	few	TGTGCCAGCACCGCAGGGGGTGTTTCCTACAATGAGCAGTTCTTC	CASTAGGVSYNEQFF
-	11	TRBV5-4	TRBJ2-2	-	TGTGCCAGCAGCTTCCGAGCGGAGCTGTTTTTT	CASSFRAELFF
TRBD2	18	TRBV2	TRBJ2-3	many	TGTGCCAGCAGTGAATGGTTTCGGACTAGCGAAAGCACAGATACGCAGTATTTT	CASSEWFRTSESTDTQYF
-	16	TRBV24-1	TRBJ2-3	few	TGTGCCACCAGTGACCTTGCCGGGACAAACACAGATACGCAGTATTTT	CATSDLAGTNTDTQYF
TRBD1	15	TRBV20-1	TRBJ1-6	-	TGCAGTGCTAACGCCGGACAGGGGGAGAATTCACCCCTCCACTTT	CSANAGQGENSPLHF
-	14	TRBV20-1	TRBJ2-7	-	TGCAGTGCTAGCCCGGAGGCGGGCCCCTACGAGCAGTACTTC	CSASPEAGPYEQYF
TRBD1	17	TRBV6-5	TRBJ1-3	-	TGTGCCAGCAGTTATGCTTCCCAGGGGGCCACGGGAAACACCATATATTTT	CASSYASQGATGNTIYF
TRBD1	12	TRBV29-1	TRBJ1-1	-	TGCAGCGTATCAGGGGGTGGGACTGAAGCTTTCTTT	CSVSGGGTEAFF
-	15	TRBV4-1	TRBJ2-5	-	TGCGCCAGCAGCCAAGGGGGACTCGGGGGAGAGACCCAGTACTTC	CASSQGGLGGETQYF
TRBD2	14	TRBV24-1	TRBJ2-7	many	TGTGCCACCAGTGACGGTAGCGGGACGTACGAGCAGTACTTC	CATSDGSGTYEQYF
-	15	TRBV10-1	TRBJ2-7	-	TGCGCCAGCAGTGATATGGGGGTAGAAACCTACGAGCAGTACTTC	CASSDMGVETYEQYF
-	17	TRBV14	TRBJ2-1	-	TGTGCCAGCAGCCAAGGTCGGTGGGGCATAGGGTACAATGAGCAGTTCTTC	CASSQGRWGIGYNEQFF
-	14	TRBV12-3/TRBV12-4	TRBJ1-1	-	TGTGCCAGCAGACAAGGGACGGGAAACACTGAAGCTTTCTTT	CASRQGTGNTEAFF
TRBD2	14	TRBV7-3	TRBJ2-7	-	TGTGCCAGCAGCACCGGGACTAGCGGCTACGAGCAGTACTTC	CASSTGTSGYEQYF
-	13	TRBV2	TRBJ2-5	-	TGTGCCAGCAGCTATACTAGGGGAGAGACCCAGTACTTC	CASSYTRGETQYF
-	15	TRBV7-6	TRBJ2-1	-	TGTGCCAGCAGCTTAGCGGGTTGGGGTCGGAATGAGCAGTTCTTC	CASSLAGWGRNEQFF
-	13	TRBV20-1	TRBJ2-7	-	TGCAGTGCTAGATCATTTGGTCGGTACGAGCAGTACTTC	CSARSFGRYEQYF
-	12	TRBV9	TRBJ1-6	-	TGTGCCAGCAGCCAATATAATTCACCCCTCCACTTT	CASSQYNSPLHF
-	17	TRBV10-3	TRBJ2-7	-	TGTGCCATCAGTGAGTCGTCGACGGAAATAATAGCCTACGAGCAGTACTTC	CAISESSTEIIAYEQYF
-	14	TRBV2	TRBJ1-2	-	TGTGCCAGCAGTGAGAACGGCGCGGGCTATGGCTACACCTTC	CASSENGAGYGYTF
-	14	TRBV20-1	TRBJ2-3	-	TGCAGTGCTAGCGTTTCCAGGGGGGGGGATACGCAGTATTTT	CSASVSRGGDTQYF
-	12	TRBV20-1	TRBJ1-4	-	TGCAGTGTCTCCCGAACGGGTGAAAAACTGTTTTTT	CSVSRTGEKLFF
TRBD2	17	TRBV7-9	TRBJ2-5	few	TGTGCTAGCAGCCCCGACCGGACTAGCGGGAGAGGCGGGACCCAGTACTTC	CASSPDRTSGRGGTQYF
-	12	TRBV2	TRBJ2-1	few	TGTGCCAGCAGTGTGGAGGGCTATGAGCAGTTCTTC	CASSVEGYEQFF
-	11	TRBV20-1	TRBJ1-2	-	TGCAGTGCTAGAGATACCCCCCGCTACACCTTC	CSARDTPRYTF
-	14	TRBV7-7	TRBJ2-5	-	TGTGCTAGCAGTTGGAGGGGGGACCAAGAGACCCAGTACTTC	CASSWRGDQETQYF
-	14	TRBV15	TRBJ1-4	-	TGTGCCACCAGCAGAGTCAGCTCAAATGAAAAACTGTTTTTT	CATSRVSSNEKLFF
-	12	TRBV10-1	TRBJ1-1	-	TGCGCCAGCGGTGAGGGTTACACTGAAGCTTTCTTT	CASGEGYTEAFF
-	14	TRBV10-3	TRBJ1-1	-	TGTGCCATCAGTGAGTCCGGGGGGTTCACTGAAGCTTTCTTT	CAISESGGFTEAFF
-	13	TRBV7-7	TRBJ2-5	few	TGTGCTAGCAGCTTAGAGGGGAGGGAGACCCAGTACTTC	CASSLEGRETQYF
TRBD1	15	TRBV24-1	TRBJ2-5	few	TGTGCCACCAGTGATTGGTTGGGGACAGAAGAGACCCAGTACTTC	CATSDWLGTEETQYF
TRBD2	16	TRBV7-2	TRBJ2-3	-	TGTGCCAGCAGCTTAGCGTTCGGGGCGGGGGTAGATACGCAGTATTTT	CASSLAFGAGVDTQYF
-	13	TRBV29-1	TRBJ2-2	once	TGCAGCGTTGAAGTTTCTCCTGGCGGGGAGCTGTTTTTT	CSVEVSPGGELFF
-	14	TRBV20-1	TRBJ2-5	-	TGCAGTGCTGGGGAAATCGACATAGTGGAGACCCAGTACTTC	CSAGEIDIVETQYF
TRBD2	17	TRBV24-1	TRBJ2-2	-	TGTGCCACCAGTGGCACTAGCGGGGAGGCGAACACCGGGGAGCTGTTTTTT	CATSGTSGEANTGELFF
TRBD1	15	TRBV9	TRBJ1-3	-	TGTGCCAGTAGCGACAGGGGAACATCTGGAAACACCATATATTTT	CASSDRGTSGNTIYF
TRBD2	14	TRBV20-1	TRBJ2-5	few	TGCAGTGCAAGCCCCGGGACTAACCAAGAGACCCAGTACTTC	CSASPGTNQETQYF
-	17	TRBV14	TRBJ2-7	few	TGTGCCAGCAGCCAAGGGGAATGGGCCATCATAACCTACGAGCAGTACTTC	CASSQGEWAIITYEQYF